Listed below are T cell receptor beta chains from one sample, sequenced in a study of T cells in Graves' hyperthyroidism and ophthalmopathy. In TCRdb, the multiplex PCR reads were re-called with MiXCR into one record per CDR3 protein. Among 300,000 to 500,000 distinct CDR3 sequences listed, 15% were seen once. Sequences were obtained from blood. Source of these receptors: a woman in her 30s with Graves' hyperthyroidism. Each CDR3 is given with its conserved first and last residue.

V gene	J gene	CDR3 protein
TRBV20-1	TRBJ2-7	CSAKLDSYEQYF
TRBV28	TRBJ2-1	CASSTRLAGFSNEQFF
TRBV5-4	TRBJ2-5	CASSLAIADQETQYF
TRBV20-1	TRBJ1-1	CSARAGTGTREAFF
TRBV24-1	TRBJ2-7	CATQPTSGSIYEQYF
TRBV13	TRBJ2-4	CASTGGPKNIQYF
TRBV30	TRBJ1-4	CAWSVWEKLFF
TRBV5-8	TRBJ1-6	CASSLLSSPLHF
TRBV27	TRBJ2-1	CASSSLLREQFF
TRBV10-3	TRBJ2-2	CAISESGQSDNTGELFF
TRBV18	TRBJ2-5	CASSPAGREETQYF
TRBV6-1	TRBJ1-6	CASSRNNSPLHF
TRBV6-1	TRBJ2-4	CASSASGDYTKNIQYF
TRBV2	TRBJ2-2	CASSVGLAGVKVPMNTGELFF
TRBV7-2	TRBJ2-1	CASTSRGLVVNEQFF
TRBV19	TRBJ2-4	CASSMGLFGPSGSLSKNIQYF
TRBV11-2	TRBJ1-1	CASSSAVGWGLSTEAFF
TRBV3-1	TRBJ2-2	CAIRQAVTGELFF
TRBV6-2/TRBV6-3	TRBJ1-2	CASSPAGQNYGYTF
TRBV4-1	TRBJ2-5	CASSQDTSAGGETQYF
TRBV27	TRBJ2-7	CASSFEADYEQYF
TRBV6-2/TRBV6-3	TRBJ2-7	CASRGGSNGSLYEQYF
TRBV5-1	TRBJ2-1	CASRGWGRPVAGASNEQFF
TRBV12-3/TRBV12-4	TRBJ2-7	CASSLKGQEAYEQYF
TRBV19	TRBJ2-2	CASRRGFNTGELFF
TRBV4-2	TRBJ1-1	CAGSQDDKLNTEAFF
TRBV15	TRBJ1-4	CATSRATGLDEKLFF
TRBV10-3	TRBJ2-3	CAISEWVADTDTQYF
TRBV12-3/TRBV12-4	TRBJ2-7	CASREGQGATYEQYF
TRBV10-3	TRBJ2-7	CAISSLAGGPYEQYF
TRBV9	TRBJ2-3	CASSSRLGWQYF
TRBV14	TRBJ2-7	CASSQSDRVGSYEQYF
TRBV24-1	TRBJ2-1	CATSDSQTGTNEQFF
TRBV10-2	TRBJ1-5	CASSDPKQPQHF
TRBV29-1	TRBJ2-7	CSVVLAGYEQYF
TRBV5-5	TRBJ2-5	CASIPRGTGGQETQYF
TRBV3-1	TRBJ2-2	CASSQDPRGRGGELFF
TRBV19	TRBJ2-3	CASSRDRGERDTQYF
TRBV29-1	TRBJ1-3	CSVDRGRNGNTIYF
TRBV6-1	TRBJ2-1	CASSPHRGEQFF
TRBV28	TRBJ2-7	CASMGGHHYEQYF
TRBV9	TRBJ2-1	CASSSGNYNEQFF
TRBV29-1	TRBJ1-2	CSVVPIADWGYGYTF
TRBV19	TRBJ1-1	CASRISGGGMNTEAFF
TRBV6-1	TRBJ2-3	CASSPGGAIDTQYF
TRBV20-1	TRBJ2-5	CSARSPSGKETQYF
TRBV28	TRBJ2-7	CACSLVSTVGFGEQYF
TRBV18	TRBJ1-3	CASSPGGATGNTIYF